Below are 2 T cell receptor beta chains sequenced from a single sample in a study of blood T cells in healthy people across ages. Combining a sample-barcoded 5' primer with a J-beta primer mix, a second PCR ran for about 6 to 11 cycles. Using its own MiXCR run on the 5' RACE reads, TCRdb lists one record per CDR3 protein. The sample contains hundreds of thousands of distinct CDR3 sequences, about 28% of which appear only once. The sample was also linked to a second study, of T cells of mothers and their children.

Sequences were obtained from blood. The source is a boy between 2 and 10 years old in good health.

CDR3 in DNA: TGTGCCAGTAGTACTGGACTAGCGGGCCACGGGGAGCTGTTTTTT. Amino acid sequence: CASSTGLAGHGELFF. This rearrangement joins TRBV19 to TRBJ2-2; TRBD2 agrees at 11 bases. Germline trimming cut 4 bases from V and 7 bases from J; bases unmatched to any gene: 5. CDR1 and CDR2 (germline): LNHDA, SQIVND (reference sequence). The CDR3 is made up of 15 amino acids. Full variable domain (rest looked up from reference TRBV19 and TRBJ2-2): DGGITQSPKYLFRKEGQNVTLSCEQNLNHDAMYWYRQDPGQGLRLIYYSQIVNDFQKGDIAEGYSVSREKKESFPLTVTSAQKNPTAFYLCASSTGLAGHGELFFGEGSRLTVL.

The rearrangement joins TRBV14 to TRBJ2-7, with D tentatively TRBD2 (6 bases). This CDR3 spans 15 amino acids. The germline V gene has CDR1 SGHDN and CDR2 FVKESK. Trimming removed 2 bases from V and 5 bases from J, with 16 bases in between. The CDR3 region is CASSQYRLDRDEQYF. In DNA, the CDR3 is TGTGCCAGCAGCCAATATCGACTAGATCGTGACGAGCAGTACTTC.